Listed below are T cell receptor beta chains from one sample, sequenced in a study of T cell repertoires in cytomegalovirus infection. No antigen is known for these receptors. Using its own MiXCR run on the reads, TCRdb lists one record per CDR3 protein. The repertoire consists of tens of thousands of distinct CDR3 sequences, with about a third occurring once and the leading ten covering 60% to 80%. The material sequenced was PBMCs, sequenced either directly or after in vitro stimulation (not recorded which). Receptors were obtained from a human donor in good health (CMV status not recorded). Some clones in this sample may be carry-over from other donors' samples. Both conserved end residues are part of each CDR3. D genes are given only for firm matches. The size of a clone is reported for some rows only, either as once, few or many, or as a class for expanded clones.

cdr3_nt: TGTGCCAGCACCTGGACAGGGACCAATGAGCAGTTCTTC; cdr3_aa: CASTWTGTNEQFF; j_call: TRBJ2-1; cdr3_length: 13; d_call: TRBD1; clone_size: NA; v_call: TRBV6-1
cdr3_nt: TGTGCCAGCAGTATCGCAGGGGCTGGAAACACCATATATTTT; cdr3_aa: CASSIAGAGNTIYF; j_call: TRBJ1-3; cdr3_length: 14; d_call: NA; clone_size: few; v_call: TRBV6-1
cdr3_nt: TGTGCCAGCAGTTCTCGGGGCAGGGAAACAGATACGCAGTATTTT; cdr3_aa: CASSSRGRETDTQYF; j_call: TRBJ2-3; cdr3_length: 15; d_call: NA; clone_size: few; v_call: TRBV12-3/TRBV12-4
cdr3_nt: TGTGCCAGCAGCTTGGGACAGGGGGCTCGGGAGCAGTACTTC; cdr3_aa: CASSLGQGAREQYF; j_call: TRBJ2-7; cdr3_length: 14; d_call: TRBD1; clone_size: few; v_call: TRBV5-4
cdr3_nt: TGCGCCAGCAGCTATCTAGGGCAGAACACCGGGGAGCTGTTTTTT; cdr3_aa: CASSYLGQNTGELFF; j_call: TRBJ2-2; cdr3_length: 15; d_call: NA; clone_size: few; v_call: TRBV5-1
cdr3_nt: TGTGCCAGCAGCTTTACACAGGGCTACAATGAGCAGTTCTTC; cdr3_aa: CASSFTQGYNEQFF; j_call: TRBJ2-1; cdr3_length: 14; d_call: NA; clone_size: NA; v_call: TRBV7-9
cdr3_nt: TGTGCCAGCAGCCCGAAGAGGGGACTAGCGGGAGAAGGGACCGGGGAGCTGTTTTTT; cdr3_aa: CASSPKRGLAGEGTGELFF; j_call: TRBJ2-2; cdr3_length: 19; d_call: TRBD2; clone_size: many; v_call: TRBV7-8
cdr3_nt: TGTGCCATCAGTGAGTCTATAACAGGCTCGTCTGGAAACACCATATATTTT; cdr3_aa: CAISESITGSSGNTIYF; j_call: TRBJ1-3; cdr3_length: 17; d_call: NA; clone_size: NA; v_call: TRBV10-3
cdr3_nt: TGTGCCAGCAGTGCCGGACAGTTGACGAACACTGAAGCTTTCTTT; cdr3_aa: CASSAGQLTNTEAFF; j_call: TRBJ1-1; cdr3_length: 15; d_call: NA; clone_size: few; v_call: TRBV25-1
cdr3_nt: TGTGCCAGTAGTATATTCCCGGGCACCGGGGAGCTGTTTTTT; cdr3_aa: CASSIFPGTGELFF; j_call: TRBJ2-2; cdr3_length: 14; d_call: NA; clone_size: NA; v_call: TRBV19
cdr3_nt: TGCAGCACCGTCAGCGGAACCTCTAACGAGCAGTACTTC; cdr3_aa: CSTVSGTSNEQYF; j_call: TRBJ2-7; cdr3_length: 13; d_call: NA; clone_size: many; v_call: TRBV29-1
cdr3_nt: TGTGCCAGCAGTTCGCAGGGGATTGAACTGTTTTTT; cdr3_aa: CASSSQGIELFF; j_call: TRBJ1-4; cdr3_length: 12; d_call: NA; clone_size: NA; v_call: TRBV12-3/TRBV12-4
cdr3_nt: TGTGCCAGCAGCCACCCTCCGGGAAACACCATATATTTT; cdr3_aa: CASSHPPGNTIYF; j_call: TRBJ1-3; cdr3_length: 13; d_call: NA; clone_size: NA; v_call: TRBV4-2
cdr3_nt: TGTGCCAGTAGTAAGTTCTTCGCGAACACCGGGGAGCTGTTTTTT; cdr3_aa: CASSKFFANTGELFF; j_call: TRBJ2-2; cdr3_length: 15; d_call: NA; clone_size: NA; v_call: TRBV19
cdr3_nt: TGCGCCAGCAGCTTGGAGCAGATTAGCAATGAGCAGTTCTTC; cdr3_aa: CASSLEQISNEQFF; j_call: TRBJ2-1; cdr3_length: 14; d_call: NA; clone_size: NA; v_call: TRBV5-1
cdr3_nt: TGTGCCATTGCCGGGACCTATAGCAATCAGCCCCAGCATTTT; cdr3_aa: CAIAGTYSNQPQHF; j_call: TRBJ1-5; cdr3_length: 14; d_call: NA; clone_size: NA; v_call: TRBV10-3
cdr3_nt: TGCAGTGCCCAGGGACAGGGCCCCGATCAGCCCCAGCATTTT; cdr3_aa: CSAQGQGPDQPQHF; j_call: TRBJ1-5; cdr3_length: 14; d_call: TRBD1; clone_size: NA; v_call: TRBV20-1
cdr3_nt: TGTGCCAGCAGCTTATCTTCGCAGGGAGGTTACGAGCAGTACTTC; cdr3_aa: CASSLSSQGGYEQYF; j_call: TRBJ2-7; cdr3_length: 15; d_call: NA; clone_size: few; v_call: TRBV7-2
cdr3_nt: TGTGCCAGCGGGCGGGGGGGCAGATCAAACATTCAGTACTTC; cdr3_aa: CASGRGGRSNIQYF; j_call: TRBJ2-4; cdr3_length: 14; d_call: TRBD2; clone_size: NA; v_call: TRBV2
cdr3_nt: TGTGCCAGCAGTGAATTCTCAGATACGCAGTATTTT; cdr3_aa: CASSEFSDTQYF; j_call: TRBJ2-3; cdr3_length: 12; d_call: NA; clone_size: many; v_call: TRBV2
cdr3_nt: TGTGCCACCAGCACTTATACCGGCAATCAGCCCCAGCATTTT; cdr3_aa: CATSTYTGNQPQHF; j_call: TRBJ1-5; cdr3_length: 14; d_call: NA; clone_size: NA; v_call: TRBV15
cdr3_nt: TGCAGTGCCCGACGCACCGGGGAGCTGTTTTTT; cdr3_aa: CSARRTGELFF; j_call: TRBJ2-2; cdr3_length: 11; d_call: NA; clone_size: NA; v_call: TRBV20-1
cdr3_nt: TGTGCCAGCAGTTCCCCCGGACTGAGAGAAAAACTGTTTTTT; cdr3_aa: CASSSPGLREKLFF; j_call: TRBJ1-4; cdr3_length: 14; d_call: NA; clone_size: few; v_call: TRBV27
cdr3_nt: TGTGCCAGCAGTTACTGGGGACTAGGGGACACCGGGGAGCTGTTTTTT; cdr3_aa: CASSYWGLGDTGELFF; j_call: TRBJ2-2; cdr3_length: 16; d_call: TRBD2; clone_size: few; v_call: TRBV6-5
cdr3_nt: TGTGCCAGCAGCTTTTGGCGGGAGAGGAAAAACATTCAGTACTTC; cdr3_aa: CASSFWRERKNIQYF; j_call: TRBJ2-4; cdr3_length: 15; d_call: TRBD2; clone_size: NA; v_call: TRBV11-2
cdr3_nt: TGTGCCAGCAGCTCCGGGACTAGCGGGGGGTCGAACACCGGGGAGCTGTTTTTT; cdr3_aa: CASSSGTSGGSNTGELFF; j_call: TRBJ2-2; cdr3_length: 18; d_call: TRBD2; clone_size: NA; v_call: TRBV5-3
cdr3_nt: TGTGCCAGCAGTGCTGAAGATACGCAGTATTTT; cdr3_aa: CASSAEDTQYF; j_call: TRBJ2-3; cdr3_length: 11; d_call: NA; clone_size: NA; v_call: TRBV2
cdr3_nt: TGTGCCAGCAGCCCTAGGGCAAGGGATCGGACTGGAAACACCATATATTTT; cdr3_aa: CASSPRARDRTGNTIYF; j_call: TRBJ1-3; cdr3_length: 17; d_call: NA; clone_size: NA; v_call: TRBV7-2
cdr3_nt: TGTGCCAGTAGCCTATCCGAGCTCTTGTACAATGAGCAGTTCTTC; cdr3_aa: CASSLSELLYNEQFF; j_call: TRBJ2-1; cdr3_length: 15; d_call: NA; clone_size: few; v_call: TRBV19
cdr3_nt: TGTGCTAGTGGTTTGGTTCGGGACGGAAAGTCCTATAGCAATCAGCCCCAGCATTTT; cdr3_aa: CASGLVRDGKSYSNQPQHF; j_call: TRBJ1-5; cdr3_length: 19; d_call: NA; clone_size: NA; v_call: TRBV12-5
cdr3_nt: TGTGCCAGCAGCCTTCAGACAGCTACACCCCTCCACTTT; cdr3_aa: CASSLQTATPLHF; j_call: TRBJ1-6; cdr3_length: 13; d_call: NA; clone_size: few; v_call: TRBV7-2
cdr3_nt: TGTGCCAGCAGCCCACGACTAGACGGCGAGCAGTACTTC; cdr3_aa: CASSPRLDGEQYF; j_call: TRBJ2-7; cdr3_length: 13; d_call: NA; clone_size: many; v_call: TRBV7-2
cdr3_nt: TGTGCCAGCAGCCCTCCGAGGGTGGAAGGAAACACCATATATTTT; cdr3_aa: CASSPPRVEGNTIYF; j_call: TRBJ1-3; cdr3_length: 15; d_call: NA; clone_size: few; v_call: TRBV12-3/TRBV12-4